This T cell receptor (beta chain) was sequenced during a study of early T cells in non-severe SARS-CoV-2 infection. The overall study: Sequenced bulk RNA came from whole blood that was unsorted, and chains were unpaired. Findings and limits, study-wide: Matching against VDJdb likely underestimated virus-specific expansions, favoring anti-spike CD8.

Details on this clonotype: No antigen is known for it.

The CDR3 runs to 16 residues. V was trimmed by 2 bases and J by 3 bases, leaving 17 bases between them. Germline V CDR1 and CDR2: LNHNV, YYDKDF (reference sequence). cDNA molecules, individually, were tagged with unique molecular identifiers. TCRdb recomputed calls from the 5' RACE reads with MiXCR, one row per CDR3 protein. The repertoire holds approximately 84,000 distinct CDR3 sequences, 13% seen once, with 4.5% to 7% in the top ten. Sequencing was performed on whole blood. V usage is TRBV15 and J usage is TRBJ2-7; D may be TRBD1 (5 bases). This TCR was sampled from an adult who was a healthcare worker with PCR-confirmed SARS-CoV-2 infection or an uninfected control (not recorded which). This CDR3 reads CATSRTTGASGYEQYF. DNA for the CDR3: TGTGCCACCAGCAGAACTACTGGGGCGTCCGGCTACGAGCAGTACTTC.